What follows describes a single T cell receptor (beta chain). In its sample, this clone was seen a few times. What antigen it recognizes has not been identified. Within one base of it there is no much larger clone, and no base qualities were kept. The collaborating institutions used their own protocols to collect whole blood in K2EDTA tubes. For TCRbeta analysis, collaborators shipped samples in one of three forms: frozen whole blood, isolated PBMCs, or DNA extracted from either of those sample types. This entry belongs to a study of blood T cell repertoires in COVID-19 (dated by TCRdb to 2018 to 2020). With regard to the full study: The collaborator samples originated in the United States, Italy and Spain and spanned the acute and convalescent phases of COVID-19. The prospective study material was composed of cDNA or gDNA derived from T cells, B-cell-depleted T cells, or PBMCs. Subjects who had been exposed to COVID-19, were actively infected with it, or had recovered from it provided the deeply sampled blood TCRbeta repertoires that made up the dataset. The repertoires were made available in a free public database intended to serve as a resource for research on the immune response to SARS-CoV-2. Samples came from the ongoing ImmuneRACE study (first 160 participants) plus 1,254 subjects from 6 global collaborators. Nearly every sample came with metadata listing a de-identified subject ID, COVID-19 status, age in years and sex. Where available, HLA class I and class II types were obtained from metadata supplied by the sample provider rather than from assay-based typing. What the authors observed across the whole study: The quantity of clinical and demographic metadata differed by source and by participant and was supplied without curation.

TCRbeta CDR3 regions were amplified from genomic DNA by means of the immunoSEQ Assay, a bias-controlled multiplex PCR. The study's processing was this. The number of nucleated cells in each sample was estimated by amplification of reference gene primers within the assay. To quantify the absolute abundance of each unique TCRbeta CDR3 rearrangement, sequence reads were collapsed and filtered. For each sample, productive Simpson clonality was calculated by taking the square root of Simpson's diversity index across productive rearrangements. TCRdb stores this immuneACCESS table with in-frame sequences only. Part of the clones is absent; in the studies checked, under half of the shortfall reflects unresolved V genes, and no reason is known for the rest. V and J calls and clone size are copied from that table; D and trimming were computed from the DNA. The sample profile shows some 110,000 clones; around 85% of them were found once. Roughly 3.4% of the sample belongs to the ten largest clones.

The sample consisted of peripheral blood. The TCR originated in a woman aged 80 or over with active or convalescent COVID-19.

The CDR3 here reads CASSVLGSGPTGASGYTF. Here is the DNA: TGTGCCAGCAGCGTACTCGGCAGCGGTCCGACAGGGGCGAGCGGCTACACCTTC. The rearrangement joined TRBV9 to TRBJ1-2; 8 nucleotides in the junction match TRBD1. CDR1 and CDR2, per the germline V gene, are SGDLS and YYNGEE. Germline trimming: 1 base from V, 8 bases from J; junction bases outside gene matches: 19. The CDR3 starts with the cysteine, ends with the phenylalanine, and has 18 residues. Only the CDR3 region is kept as DNA, spanning 54 bases read in frame from base 1.